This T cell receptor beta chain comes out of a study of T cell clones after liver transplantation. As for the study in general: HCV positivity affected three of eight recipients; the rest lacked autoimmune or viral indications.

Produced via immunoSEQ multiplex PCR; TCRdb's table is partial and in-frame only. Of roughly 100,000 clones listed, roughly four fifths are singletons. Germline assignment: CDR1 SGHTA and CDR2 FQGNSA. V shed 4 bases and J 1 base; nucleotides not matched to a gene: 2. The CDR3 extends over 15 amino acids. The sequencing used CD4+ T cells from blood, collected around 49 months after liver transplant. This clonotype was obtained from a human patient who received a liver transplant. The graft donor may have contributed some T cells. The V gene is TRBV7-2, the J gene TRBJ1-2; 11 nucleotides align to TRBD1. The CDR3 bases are TGTGCCAGCAGCTACGGGACAGGGGGTAACTATGGCTACACCTTC. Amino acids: CASSYGTGGNYGYTF.